This is a list of T cell receptor beta chains from one sample in a study of response to subunit inactivated influenza vaccine. Each CDR3 protein is one row after TCRdb ran MiXCR on the RT-PCR reads. The sample has 500,000 to 750,000 distinct CDR3 sequences; 14% are singletons. The source material was PBMCs from blood, sampled about 12 days after vaccination. The receptors derive from a man aged 50-59 years who received an inactivated influenza vaccine. Both conserved end residues are part of each CDR3. The order of the fields is V gene, J gene, clone size, D gene, CDR3 DNA, CDR3 protein. The D gene is left open where the match is weak. Clone size is given for some rows only: seen once, a few or many times, or a class if the clone is expanded.

TRBV12-3/TRBV12-4	TRBJ2-1	few	NA	TGTGCCAGCAGTCCAGGGGGGCTAATCCTTTACAATGAGCAGTTCTTC	CASSPGGLILYNEQFF
TRBV7-9	TRBJ1-1	NA	NA	TGTGCCAGCAAAGACATTATGAACACTGAAGCTTTCTTT	CASKDIMNTEAFF
TRBV9	TRBJ2-1	NA	TRBD1	TGTGCCAGCAGCGTAGCTTGGGACAGGGGTGACAATGAGCAGTTCTTC	CASSVAWDRGDNEQFF
TRBV7-9	TRBJ2-1	many	TRBD2	TGTGCCAGCAGCCCCGGGACTAGCGGGAGGGTAGAGAATGAGCAGTTCTTC	CASSPGTSGRVENEQFF
TRBV6-2/TRBV6-3	TRBJ1-5	few	TRBD1	TGTGCCAGCAGCCAGGGACAGGGGACTCAGCCCCAGCATTTT	CASSQGQGTQPQHF
TRBV20-1	TRBJ2-5	NA	NA	TGCAGTGTTTCCCGGTCCCAAGAGACCCAGTACTTC	CSVSRSQETQYF
TRBV28	TRBJ2-3	NA	NA	TGTGCCAGCAGGACGGGGGATACGCAGTATTTT	CASRTGDTQYF
TRBV6-1	TRBJ1-1	few	NA	TGTGCCAGCAGGGGTTTATGGAACACTGAAGCTTTCTTT	CASRGLWNTEAFF
TRBV20-1	TRBJ2-5	NA	NA	TGCAGTGCTAGAGAACGGACACGGGAAGAGACCCAGTACTTC	CSARERTREETQYF
TRBV7-2	TRBJ2-1	once	TRBD2	TGTGCCAGCGGCTCGACCGGGACTAGTTACAATGAGCAGTTCTTC	CASGSTGTSYNEQFF
TRBV12-5	TRBJ1-2	NA	NA	TGTGCTAGTGGTTTGACGACGGGACAAGGGGGTGTTGGCCACACCTTC	CASGLTTGQGGVGHTF
TRBV7-2	TRBJ2-7	few	NA	TGTGCCAGCAGCGAGAGAAGGGGTACCTACGAGCAGTACTTC	CASSERRGTYEQYF
TRBV20-1	TRBJ1-2	few	NA	TGCACCGTCAGGGCTTACGACTATGGCTACACCTTC	CTVRAYDYGYTF
TRBV5-6	TRBJ2-2	NA	NA	TGTGCCAGCAGCCACGCTTTCAGGACAGAAGGGGGAGAAACCGGGGAGCTGTTTTTT	CASSHAFRTEGGETGELFF
TRBV6-1	TRBJ1-6	many	NA	TGCGCCAGCAGCCGGGACTCCTATAATTCACCCCTCCACTTT	CASSRDSYNSPLHF
TRBV5-1	TRBJ2-5	NA	NA	TGCGCCAGCAGCAGGACTCTACATACGGAGACCCAGTACTTC	CASSRTLHTETQYF
TRBV6-2/TRBV6-3	TRBJ2-3	NA	TRBD2	TGTGCCAGCAGATCCGGGACTAGCGGGCAGTATTTT	CASRSGTSGQYF
TRBV6-2/TRBV6-3	TRBJ2-2	NA	TRBD1	TGTGCCAGCAGTCGGACAGGGAAAATCGGGGAGCTGTTTTTT	CASSRTGKIGELFF
TRBV10-3	TRBJ1-5	few	NA	TGTGCCATCAGTGACAGGTTTGATCAGCCCCAGCATTTT	CAISDRFDQPQHF
TRBV5-1	TRBJ2-7	NA	NA	TGCGCCAGCAGCTTGGCGGACACCTTCTCCTACGAGCAGTACTTC	CASSLADTFSYEQYF
TRBV4-3	TRBJ2-7	NA	NA	TGCGCCAGCAGCCAAGAGCCCAGCGGCCAAAGCTCCTACGAGCAGTACTTC	CASSQEPSGQSSYEQYF
TRBV3-1	TRBJ2-3	few	NA	TGTGCCAGCAGCCTTCACACAGATACGCAGTATTTT	CASSLHTDTQYF
TRBV4-3	TRBJ2-7	few	NA	TGCGCCAGCAGCCACAGGGGCTACTCCTACGAGCAGTACTTC	CASSHRGYSYEQYF
TRBV12-3/TRBV12-4	TRBJ2-3	many	NA	TGTGCCAGCAGTTTTTTTTCAGGAGCAGATACGCAGTATTTT	CASSFFSGADTQYF
TRBV5-1	TRBJ1-4	few	NA	TGCGCCAGCAGCCTGGCCGGGGGGGCAACTAATGAAAAACTGTTTTTT	CASSLAGGATNEKLFF
TRBV11-1	TRBJ2-5	NA	TRBD1	TGTGCCAGCAGCTTCCCGCGCCCCGGGACAGGGGTTCCGCCGTGGGAGACCCAGTACTTC	CASSFPRPGTGVPPWETQYF
TRBV29-1	TRBJ1-2	few	NA	TGCAGCGATCAAGACTCCCGCCTCGGCTATGGCTACACCTTC	CSDQDSRLGYGYTF
TRBV7-8	TRBJ1-4	many	TRBD1	TGTGCCAGCAGCCCCAGGACAGGGACCGGTGAAAAACTGTTTTTT	CASSPRTGTGEKLFF
TRBV5-1	TRBJ2-4	many	TRBD1	TGCGCCAGCAGCGGGGGGAACCGGGACAGGACCTTC	CASSGGNRDRTF
TRBV20-1	TRBJ2-2	few	TRBD2	TGCAGTGCCCTCGGACGGGGGGACGCTGACACCGGGGAGCTGTTTTTT	CSALGRGDADTGELFF
TRBV14	TRBJ1-1	few	NA	TGTGCCAGCAGCCGATTTCAAGGAACTGAAGCTTTCTTT	CASSRFQGTEAFF
TRBV7-9	TRBJ2-2	many	NA	TGTGCCAGCAGCTTAGCGAGCGGGAACACCGGGGAGCTGTTTTTT	CASSLASGNTGELFF
TRBV7-2	TRBJ2-7	NA	TRBD1	TGTGCCAGCAGCCGATTTCAGAGGGGGCCCTACGAGCAGTACTTC	CASSRFQRGPYEQYF
TRBV12-3/TRBV12-4	TRBJ2-7	NA	NA	TGTGCCAGCAGTTTAGGGGGTCCCCCTTCCTACGAGCAGTACTTC	CASSLGGPPSYEQYF
TRBV5-5	TRBJ1-6	NA	TRBD1	TGTGCCAGCAGTTCCGGACAGGGGATGAATTCACCCCTCCACTTT	CASSSGQGMNSPLHF
TRBV12-3/TRBV12-4	TRBJ2-5	NA	NA	TGTGCCAGCAGTTCAAGGGGGGAAAGCGCCCAAGAGACCCAGTACTTC	CASSSRGESAQETQYF
TRBV2	TRBJ2-5	NA	NA	TGTGCCAGCAGTCCTATGGTTGTGCGGGAGACCCAGTACTTC	CASSPMVVRETQYF
TRBV10-3	TRBJ2-2	few	NA	TGTGCCATCAGGATCGATGGCACGAACACCGGGGAGCTGTTTTTT	CAIRIDGTNTGELFF
TRBV7-9	TRBJ2-5	few	NA	TGTGCCAGCAGGTCTGGGGGGGCCCAAGAGACCCAGTACTTC	CASRSGGAQETQYF
TRBV7-9	TRBJ1-1	many	NA	TGTGCTAGCAGCTTAGGAACGAACACTGAAGCTTTCTTT	CASSLGTNTEAFF
TRBV20-1	TRBJ2-3	few	NA	TGCAGTGCTAGGGCCTCCCCGATTGGAAGGGCGGGGCCGCAGTATTTT	CSARASPIGRAGPQYF
TRBV12-5	TRBJ1-2	few	TRBD1	TGTGCTAGTGGTACCAACCCTAGGGGACAGGAAGGCTACACCTTC	CASGTNPRGQEGYTF
TRBV7-8	TRBJ2-3	few	NA	TGTGCCAGCAGCTTTCCAGGAGAGCAAAGATTTGCGCAGTATTTT	CASSFPGEQRFAQYF
TRBV6-2/TRBV6-3	TRBJ2-7	few	TRBD2	TGTGCCAGCAGTTACTCGTCTAGCGGGGGGGCTTCCTACGAGCAGTACTTC	CASSYSSSGGASYEQYF
TRBV5-5	TRBJ2-7	few	NA	TGTGCCAGCAGCCATGGAGAGACCCCGACTCGGCAGTACTTC	CASSHGETPTRQYF
TRBV4-2	TRBJ2-1	few	NA	TGTGCCAGCAGCCAAGATCTTGGGCTAAACAATGAGCAGTTCTTC	CASSQDLGLNNEQFF
TRBV2	TRBJ1-5	NA	TRBD1	TGTGCCAGCAAACCGGACAGGTCTAAGCCCCAGCATTTT	CASKPDRSKPQHF
TRBV7-9	TRBJ1-4	many	NA	TGTGCCAGCAGCCCGCAGGGGATGAGGTCTAATGAAAAACTGTTTTTT	CASSPQGMRSNEKLFF
TRBV7-9	TRBJ2-3	NA	TRBD2	TGTGCCAGCAGCCAGCGGGGGGACACAGATACGCAGTATTTT	CASSQRGDTDTQYF
TRBV14	TRBJ1-1	few	TRBD1	TGTGCCAGCAGCCACCTCACTGGACAGGGGAACACTGAAGCTTTCTTT	CASSHLTGQGNTEAFF
TRBV7-9	TRBJ1-2	NA	NA	TGTGCCAGCAGCCATGGGGAGACTTATGGCTACACCTTC	CASSHGETYGYTF
TRBV30	TRBJ1-2	NA	NA	TGTGCCTGGAGTCCAGACAGTTACTATGGCTACACCTTC	CAWSPDSYYGYTF
TRBV9	TRBJ2-5	many	NA	TGTGCCAGCAGCGGCCCGAACCAAGAGACCCAGTACTTC	CASSGPNQETQYF
TRBV7-9	TRBJ2-2	few	NA	TGTGCCAGCAGCTTAGGTGTCGGGACGATCGCCGGGGAGCTGTTTTTT	CASSLGVGTIAGELFF